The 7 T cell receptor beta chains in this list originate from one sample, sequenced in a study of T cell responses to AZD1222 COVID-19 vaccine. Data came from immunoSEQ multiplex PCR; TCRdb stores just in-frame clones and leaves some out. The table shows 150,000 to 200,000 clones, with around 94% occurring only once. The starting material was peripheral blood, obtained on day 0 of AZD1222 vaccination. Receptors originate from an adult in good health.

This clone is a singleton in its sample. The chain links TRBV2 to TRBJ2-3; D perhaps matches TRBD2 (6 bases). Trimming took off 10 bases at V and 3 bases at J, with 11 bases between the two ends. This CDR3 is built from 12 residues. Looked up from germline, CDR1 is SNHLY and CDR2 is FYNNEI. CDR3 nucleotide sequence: TGTGCCATAAGGGACTTTACAGATACGCAGTATTTT. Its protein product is CAIRDFTDTQYF.

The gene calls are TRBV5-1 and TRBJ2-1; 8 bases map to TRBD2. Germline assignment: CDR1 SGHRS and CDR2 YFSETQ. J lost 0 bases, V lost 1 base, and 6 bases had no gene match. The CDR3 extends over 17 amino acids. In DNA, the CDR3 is TGCGCCAGCAGCTTGCGGGGGGGTCCGAGCTCCTACAATGAGCAGTTCTTC. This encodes CASSLRGGPSSYNEQFF.

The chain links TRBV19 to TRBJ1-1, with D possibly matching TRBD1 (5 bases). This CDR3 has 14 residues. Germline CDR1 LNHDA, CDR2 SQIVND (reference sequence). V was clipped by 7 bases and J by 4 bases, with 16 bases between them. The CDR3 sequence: CASMMGLGSTEAFF. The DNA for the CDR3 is TGTGCCAGTATGATGGGACTGGGGAGCACTGAAGCTTTCTTT.

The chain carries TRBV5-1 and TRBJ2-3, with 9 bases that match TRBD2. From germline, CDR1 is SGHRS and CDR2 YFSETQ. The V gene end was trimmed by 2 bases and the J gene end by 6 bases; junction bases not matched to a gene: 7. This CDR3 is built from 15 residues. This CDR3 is CASSFSGSLGDTQYF. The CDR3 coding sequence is TGCGCCAGCAGCTTTAGCGGGAGCCTCGGGGATACGCAGTATTTT.

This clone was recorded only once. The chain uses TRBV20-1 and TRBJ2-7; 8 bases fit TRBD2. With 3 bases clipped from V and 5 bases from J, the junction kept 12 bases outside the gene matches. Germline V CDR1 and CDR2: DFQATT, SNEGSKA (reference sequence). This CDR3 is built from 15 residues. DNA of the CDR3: TGCAGTGCTAGTCGGGCCCTAGCGGGTAGCGACGAGCAGTACTTC. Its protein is CSASRALAGSDEQYF.

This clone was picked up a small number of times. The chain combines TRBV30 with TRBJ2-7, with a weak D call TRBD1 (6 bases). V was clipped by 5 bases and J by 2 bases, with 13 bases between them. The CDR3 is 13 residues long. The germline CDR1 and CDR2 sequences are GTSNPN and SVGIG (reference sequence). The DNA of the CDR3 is TGTGCCTGGGGGGGCAGACAGACCTACGAGCAGTACTTC. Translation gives CAWGGRQTYEQYF.

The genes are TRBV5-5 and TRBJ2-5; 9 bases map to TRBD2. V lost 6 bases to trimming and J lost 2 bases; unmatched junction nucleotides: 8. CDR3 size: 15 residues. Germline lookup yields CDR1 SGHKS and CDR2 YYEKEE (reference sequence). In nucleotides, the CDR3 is TGTGCCAGCACTAAGACTAGCGGTGGTCAAGAGACCCAGTACTTC. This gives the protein CASTKTSGGQETQYF.